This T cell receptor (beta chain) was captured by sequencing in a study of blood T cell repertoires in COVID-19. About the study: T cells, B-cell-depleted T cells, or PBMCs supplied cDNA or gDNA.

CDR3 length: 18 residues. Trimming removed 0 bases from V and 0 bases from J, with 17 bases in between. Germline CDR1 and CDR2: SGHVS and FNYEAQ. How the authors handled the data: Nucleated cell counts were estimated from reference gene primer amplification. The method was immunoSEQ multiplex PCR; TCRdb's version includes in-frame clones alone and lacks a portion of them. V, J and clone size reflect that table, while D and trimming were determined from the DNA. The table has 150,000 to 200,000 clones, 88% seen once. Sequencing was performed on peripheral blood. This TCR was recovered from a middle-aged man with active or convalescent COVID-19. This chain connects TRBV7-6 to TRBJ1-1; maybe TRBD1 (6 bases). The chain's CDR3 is CASSLAGQGMPLNTEAFF. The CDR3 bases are TGTGCCAGCAGCTTAGCGGGGCAGGGGATGCCATTGAACACTGAAGCTTTCTTT.